These 9 T cell receptor beta chains came from one sample sequenced in a study of blood T cells in healthy people across ages. Through a sample-barcoded 5' primer and a J-beta primer mix, a second PCR was run for about 7 to 12 cycles. TCRdb independently ran MiXCR on the 5' RACE reads; one entry per CDR3 protein. The sample contains 800,000 to 1,000,000 distinct CDR3 sequences, 48% of which appear only once. Sequencing input: blood. The receptors shown here come from a young man in good health.

Only a few counts were recorded for this clonotype. The chain combines TRBV12-3 or TRBV12-4 with TRBJ2-1; 9 bases are a match to TRBD2. The junction had 6 bases not matched to a gene; V was cut back by 4 bases and J by 2 bases. The CDR3 is made up of 16 amino acids. The DNA for the CDR3 is TGTGCCAGCAGTTACCGCAGCGGGGGGACCTACAATGAGCAGTTCTTC. This codes for CASSYRSGGTYNEQFF.

V usage is TRBV3-1 and J usage is TRBJ2-1; 9 positions match TRBD2. CDR1 and CDR2 from the germline V gene are LGHDT and YNNKEL (reference sequence). The trim removed 4 bases at V and 8 bases at J, leaving 9 bases unmatched. The CDR3 has 15 residues. CDR3 in DNA: TGTGCCAGCAGCCGTAGCGGGGGTGACTTGGATGAGCAGTTCTTC. Translation: CASSRSGGDLDEQFF.

This clonotype was recorded a few times. The chain links TRBV9 to TRBJ1-2; 9 positions match TRBD1. Germline V CDR1 and CDR2: SGDLS, YYNGEE. The CDR3 covers 15 residues. J was trimmed by 4 bases and V by 2 bases; bases with no gene match: 6. CDR3 loop: CASSVLDRGIYGYTF. The CDR3 nucleotides are TGTGCCAGCAGCGTCCTGGACAGGGGAATCTATGGCTACACCTTC.

The table lists this clonotype with a few counts. This chain uses TRBV4-2 with TRBJ2-1, with D possibly matching TRBD2 (7 bases). Trimming shortened V by 6 bases and J by 2 bases, and 17 bases separated the two germline ends. CDR3 size: 16 residues. Germline V lookup: CDR1 LGHNA, CDR2 YNFKEQ. CDR3 bases: TGTGCCAGCAGTACTAGGGGGGGGGCCCCCTACAATGAGCAGTTCTTC. Amino acid sequence: CASSTRGGAPYNEQFF.

Ten or more counts support this clonotype. The chain employs TRBV6-5 and TRBJ2-7, with TRBD2 identical over 9 bases. The CDR3 totals 16 residues. From germline, CDR1 is MNHEY and CDR2 SVGAGI. The ends lost 0 bases at V and 1 base at J; junction bases unmatched: 4. The chain's CDR3 is CASSYSGTSKSYEQYF. In DNA form, the CDR3 reads TGTGCCAGCAGTTACTCCGGGACTAGCAAGTCCTACGAGCAGTACTTC.

This clonotype was observed a handful of times. The V call is TRBV6-1, the J call TRBJ2-3; TRBD1 aligns across 12 bases. Germline V gene sequence: CDR1 MNHNS, CDR2 SASEGT. The CDR3 has 15 amino acids. V shed 3 bases and J 9 bases; nucleotides not matched to a gene: 7. The CDR3 DNA is TGTGCCAGCAGTGAGTCCGGGACAGGGGGCCGGACGCAGTATTTT. As protein: CASSESGTGGRTQYF.

V is TRBV24-1 and J is TRBJ2-3; 10 nucleotides agree with TRBD1. Trimming cost V 4 bases and J 4 bases; bases outside gene matches: 7. The CDR3 is made up of 16 amino acids. The V gene's germline CDR1 is KGHDR and CDR2 SFDVKD. The CDR3 loop is CATSDRQGATADTQYF. The CDR3 coding sequence is TGTGCCACCAGTGACCGACAGGGGGCGACTGCAGATACGCAGTATTTT.

The chain employs TRBV29-1 and TRBJ1-5; D gene ambiguous. Germline lookup yields CDR1 SQVTM and CDR2 ANQGSEA. V lost 4 bases, J lost 5 bases, and 9 bases lay in between. The CDR3 is 12 amino acids. The CDR3 protein is CSVGTWDQPQHF. The CDR3 DNA sequence: TGCAGCGTTGGTACCTGGGATCAGCCCCAGCATTTT.

This chain links TRBV4-1 with TRBJ2-1; a possible D gene is TRBD2 (6 bases). The V gene lost 0 bases and the J gene lost 15 bases, with 12 bases spanning the gap. The CDR3 is made up of 12 amino acids. Looked up from germline, CDR1 is MGHRA and CDR2 is YSYEKL. As DNA, the CDR3 is TGCGCCAGCAGCCAAGAATCGGGGACTTTGTTCTTC. Its translation: CASSQESGTLFF.